One and the same sample provided the 19 T cell receptor beta chains below, sequenced in a study of CD8 T cells in Susac syndrome. Random hexamers were used to reverse transcribe the RNA input (about 0.45 to 1 ug). TCRdb ran MiXCR on the immunoSEQ multiplex PCR reads and lists one entry per CDR3 protein. The sample has around 150,000 distinct CDR3 sequences; 85% to 95% are singletons. The sample taken for sequencing was CD8+ T cells from PBMCs. These receptors were collected from a human donor with Susac syndrome.

V and J are TRBV11-2 and TRBJ2-7; D may correspond to TRBD1 or TRBD2 (5 bases each). With 5 bases removed from V and 5 bases from J, the gap between germline ends came to 10 bases. Germline V gives CDR1 SGHAT, CDR2 FQNNGV. The CDR3 extends over 12 amino acids. CDR3 sequence: CASSPWGNEQYF. DNA of the CDR3: TGTGCCAGCAGCCCCTGGGGGAACGAGCAGTACTTC.

The genes are TRBV29-1 and TRBJ2-7; 8 bases agree with TRBD1. Trimming took 6 bases from V and 0 from J; bases not matched to a gene: 7. The CDR3 length is 14 residues. Per the germline V gene, CDR1 is SQVTM and CDR2 is ANQGSEA. The chain's CDR3 is CSVDGQGSSYEQYF. The CDR3 bases are TGCAGCGTAGACGGACAGGGTAGCTCCTACGAGCAGTACTTC.

The chain couples TRBV20-1 to TRBJ2-3; 8 bases fit TRBD2. The CDR3 is made up of 11 amino acids. The J segment lost 13 bases and the V segment lost 6 bases, leaving 9 bases of the junction unmatched. Germline V gives CDR1 DFQATT, CDR2 SNEGSKA (reference sequence). CDR3 DNA: TGCAGTGCCCCGGGGGGGGTATTTGAGTATTTT. Translation gives CSAPGGVFEYF.

The chain joins TRBV29-1 to TRBJ2-7; D not resolved. V gave up 6 bases and J gave up 3 bases, with 27 bases separating them. The V gene's germline CDR1 is SQVTM and CDR2 ANQGSEA. This CDR3 spans 17 amino acids. The CDR3 region is CSVIGMASVVPDYEQYF. CDR3 nucleotides: TGCAGCGTCATTGGTATGGCTTCTGTAGTCCCGGACTACGAGCAGTACTTC.

This clonotype was observed a single time. The chain uses TRBV7-6 and TRBJ2-3; D not certain. This CDR3 is built from 13 residues. V dropped 5 bases and J dropped 4 bases, with 10 bases sitting between them. Germline-derived CDR1 and CDR2 are SGHVS and FNYEAQ. The CDR3 is CASSHPGPDTQYF. Here the CDR3 DNA reads TGTGCCAGCAGCCACCCCGGGCCAGATACGCAGTATTTT. The whole variable domain, filled in from reference TRBV7-6 and TRBJ2-3, reads GAGVSQSPRYKVTKRGQDVALRCDPISGHVSLYWYRQALGQGPEFLTYFNYEAQQDKSGLPNDRFSAERPEGSISTLTIQRTEQRDSAMYRCASSHPGPDTQYFGPGTRLTVL.

In its sample, this clonotype was seen once. The rearrangement joins TRBV7-2 to TRBJ2-7; D gene ambiguous. V dropped 1 base and J dropped 0 bases, with 10 bases sitting between them. CDR1 is SGHTA and CDR2 is FQGNSA in the germline V gene. The CDR3 consists of 15 residues. The CDR3 DNA is TGTGCCAGCAGCTTAGTTCCGGGCGCCTCCTACGAGCAGTACTTC. Translation: CASSLVPGASYEQYF.

This chain uses TRBV5-1 with TRBJ2-1; 7 nucleotides match TRBD1. V lost 4 bases, J lost 0 bases, and 7 bases stayed unmatched. CDR1 and CDR2 from the germline V gene are SGHRS and YFSETQ. The CDR3 is 16 amino acids. The CDR3 loop is CASSIDRASSYNEQFF. The CDR3 DNA reads TGCGCCAGCAGCATAGACAGGGCCAGCTCCTACAATGAGCAGTTCTTC.

This chain connects TRBV11-2 to TRBJ1-2; 7 nucleotides line up with TRBD1. This CDR3 comprises 16 residues. The germline CDR1 and CDR2 sequences are SGHAT and FQNNGV. With 0 bases clipped from V and 4 bases from J, the junction kept 8 bases outside the gene matches. The CDR3 spells CASSLEGQALGYGYTF. CDR3 DNA: TGTGCCAGCAGCTTAGAAGGACAGGCCTTGGGCTATGGCTACACCTTC.

The chain combines TRBV12-3 or TRBV12-4 with TRBJ2-7; no firm D call. V was cut by 5 bases and J by 1 base, with 12 bases left in between. This CDR3 has 14 residues. CDR3 in DNA: TGTGCCAGCAGTAACCTCCGGATTTCCTACGAGCAGTACTTC. Its protein is CASSNLRISYEQYF.

The CDR3 loop is CASSDIGQGVPPDTEAFF. CDR3 coding DNA: TGTGCCAGCAGCGACATAGGACAGGGGGTTCCGCCGGACACTGAAGCTTTCTTT. The V and J genes are TRBV9 and TRBJ1-1, with 10 bases that match TRBD1. This CDR3 is built from 18 residues. Germline values: CDR1 SGDLS, CDR2 YYNGEE. Trimming took 3 bases from V and 3 from J; bases not matched to a gene: 14.

V is TRBV24-1 and J is TRBJ2-1; 8 nucleotides match TRBD1. Trimming removed 3 bases from V and 8 bases from J; junction bases left unmatched: 14. In germline, CDR1 is KGHDR, CDR2 SFDVKD. This CDR3 has 17 residues. The DNA for the CDR3 is TGTGCCACCAGTGATAATCTGGACAGGGAAAAATGGGATGAGCAGTTCTTC. As protein: CATSDNLDREKWDEQFF.

This sequence joins TRBV20-1 and TRBJ2-7; TRBD1 might be the D (5 bases). V lost 3 bases to trimming and J lost 3 bases, with 18 bases between them. Per the germline V gene, CDR1 is DFQATT and CDR2 is SNEGSKA (reference sequence). CDR3 size: 15 residues. CDR3 nucleotide sequence: TGCAGTGCTAGGCACGTGGGGCCCTCGAGCTACGAGCAGTACTTC. The encoded protein is CSARHVGPSSYEQYF.

CDR3 sequence reads: CSAKPRGRINQPQHF. The CDR3 nucleotides read TGCAGTGCAAAACCGCGTGGGCGGATCAATCAGCCCCAGCATTTT. The rearrangement joins TRBV20-1 to TRBJ1-5; D is unclear. The CDR3 is 15 residues long. V gave up 6 bases and J gave up 3 bases, with 18 bases separating them. CDR1 is DFQATT, CDR2 SNEGSKA, per germline (reference sequence).

The J gene is TRBJ1-2, the V gene TRBV4-1; 9 nucleotides match TRBD1. The junction had 4 bases not matched to a gene; V was cut back by 0 bases and J by 5 bases. The CDR3 runs to 15 residues. From germline, CDR1 is MGHRA and CDR2 YSYEKL. Written as DNA, the CDR3 is TGCGCCAGCAGCCAAGAACAGGGGGCGGGATATGGCTACACCTTC. Its translation is CASSQEQGAGYGYTF.

The chain combines TRBV27 with TRBJ2-7; 7 positions match TRBD2. Trimming cost V 2 bases and J 7 bases; bases outside gene matches: 8. The CDR3 totals 14 residues. Germline CDR1 reads MNHEY; CDR2 reads SMNVEV (reference sequence). The CDR3 DNA follows: TGTGCCAGCAGTTTACTGGCGGGAGATCGAGAGCAGTACTTC. This encodes CASSLLAGDREQYF.

V and J are TRBV12-3 or TRBV12-4 and TRBJ2-7; D is ambiguous. Trimming removed 2 bases from V and 4 bases from J, with 6 bases in between. This CDR3 has 12 residues. Here the CDR3 reads CASSLMPYEQYF. CDR3 nucleotides: TGTGCCAGCAGTTTAATGCCTTACGAGCAGTACTTC.

This chain uses TRBV30 with TRBJ1-1, with a possible D match to TRBD1 (5 bases). The CDR3 loop spans 13 amino acids. V lost 1 base and J lost 2, with 8 bases in between. CDR1 is GTSNPN and CDR2 is SVGIG in the germline V gene (reference sequence). As DNA, the CDR3 is TGTGCCTGGAGTGCAGGGCCAAACACTGAAGCTTTCTTT. It specifies CAWSAGPNTEAFF.

This clonotype is a singleton in its sample. The CDR3 DNA reads TGTGCCAGCATGGGGGTTGGACTAGCGGCCCTCCAAGAGACCCAGTACTTC. This gives the protein CASMGVGLAALQETQYF. This rearrangement joins TRBV6-1 to TRBJ2-5; TRBD2 matches 10 bases. CDR1 is MNHNS, CDR2 SASEGT, per germline. The CDR3 sequence is 17 residues long. Losses at the gene ends were 7 bases for V and 1 base for J; bases not matched to a gene: 12.

In its sample, this clonotype was seen a few times. J is TRBJ1-2 and V is TRBV12-3 or TRBV12-4; D is undetermined. CDR3 size: 13 residues. The V end lost 1 base, the J end lost 4 bases, and 7 bases lay between the germline ends. Here the CDR3 reads CASSLGAAYGYTF. For the CDR3, the DNA is TGTGCCAGCAGTTTAGGGGCAGCCTATGGCTACACCTTC.